The rows below give T cell receptor beta chains drawn from one sample of a study of T cell responses to AZD1222 COVID-19 vaccine. Sequencing used immunoSEQ multiplex PCR; TCRdb keeps in-frame clones, though not all of them. The repertoire consists of 150,000 to 200,000 clones, with about 87% occurring once and the leading ten covering around 2.9%. The material was peripheral blood, obtained on day 0 of MenACWY control vaccination. The receptors shown here come from an adult in good health. Both conserved end residues are part of each CDR3. The D gene is left open where the match is weak. Only some rows state a clone size, as once, few, many or a class for expanded clones.

>.|TRBJ2-4|.|TRBV9
TGTGCCAGCAGCTCCCTGGCAGAAAACATTCAGTACTTC
CASSSLAENIQYF
>.|TRBJ2-5|.|TRBV20-1
TGCAGTGCTACTGATCCGGGGCCGGTGACAGAGACCCAGTACTTC
CSATDPGPVTETQYF
>.|TRBJ2-5|.|TRBV3-1/TRBV3-2
TGTGCCAGCAGCCAAGGGGGACCTGAGCCGGGGACCCAGTACTTC
CASSQGGPEPGTQYF
>.|TRBJ2-6|.|TRBV21-1
TGTGCCAGCCCCCCGGCGAGTTACCTGACCTCTGGGGCCAACGTCCTGACTTTC
CASPPASYLTSGANVLTF
>.|TRBJ2-2|.|TRBV27
TGTGCCACGACCGGGACCACGAACACCGGGGAGCTGTTTTTT
CATTGTTNTGELFF
>TRBD2|TRBJ2-1|.|TRBV19
TGTGCCAGCCAAAGCGGGAAAAGGTATGAGCAGTTCTTC
CASQSGKRYEQFF
>.|TRBJ1-5|.|TRBV6-1
TGTGCCAGCAGTGAAGGGTCGCGTCAGCCCCAGCATTTT
CASSEGSRQPQHF
>.|TRBJ1-2|.|TRBV19
TGTGCCAGTAGTAGAACAGGGATCAACTATGGCTACACCTTC
CASSRTGINYGYTF
>.|TRBJ1-2|.|TRBV5-1
TGCGCCAGCAGGAGAGAGGGGACCCCCTATGGCTACACCTTC
CASRREGTPYGYTF
>TRBD2|TRBJ2-2|few|TRBV25-1
TGTGCCAGCAGTGAAGCTAGCGGGAGAACGAACACCGGGGAGCTGTTTTTT
CASSEASGRTNTGELFF
>TRBD1|TRBJ2-7|.|TRBV6-5
TGTGCCGCACGGGACAGGCAATCCTACGAGCAGTACTTC
CAARDRQSYEQYF
>.|TRBJ2-1|.|TRBV11-2
TGTGCCAGCAGCAGTCCCTCGGGAGAGCAGTTCTTC
CASSSPSGEQFF
>.|TRBJ2-6|.|TRBV7-3
TGTGCCAGCAGTTTCCTCGGGGCCGGGGACTCTTCTGGGGCCAACGTCCTGACTTTC
CASSFLGAGDSSGANVLTF